This T cell receptor (beta chain) was documented in a study of TIL therapy for anti-PD-1-resistant metastatic lung cancer. For the study at large: Patients then received nivolumab; progressors got lymphodepletion, TIL and IL-2.

The libraries were made with immunoSEQ v3. Each library reached some 2 million read pairs, or about 4.5-6.5 million at deep level. Produced via immunoSEQ multiplex PCR; TCRdb's table is partial and in-frame only. The profile covers some 43,000 clones, with 79% appearing a single time and more than 13% taken by the ten largest. With respect to this clone: Its specificity is unknown.

Study results and limitations: Treatment-naive, never-smoker and oncogene-addicted patients were overrepresented in this highly selected cohort.

V was shortened by 6 bases and J by 4 bases, with 15 bases between the two germline ends. This CDR3 contains 14 residues. Germline V gives CDR1 MNHEY, CDR2 SMNVEV (reference sequence). Time point noted: pre-treatment sample, taken before nivolumab and TIL therapy. The sequence was collected from a man between 65 and 80 years old with non-small cell lung cancer. This specimen was blood, taken at baseline. This sequence joins TRBV27 and TRBJ1-1; D ambiguous. CDR3 DNA: TGTGCCAGCAGCCCCACAACCGGGGTCACTGAAGCTTTCTTT. Its protein product is CASSPTTGVTEAFF.